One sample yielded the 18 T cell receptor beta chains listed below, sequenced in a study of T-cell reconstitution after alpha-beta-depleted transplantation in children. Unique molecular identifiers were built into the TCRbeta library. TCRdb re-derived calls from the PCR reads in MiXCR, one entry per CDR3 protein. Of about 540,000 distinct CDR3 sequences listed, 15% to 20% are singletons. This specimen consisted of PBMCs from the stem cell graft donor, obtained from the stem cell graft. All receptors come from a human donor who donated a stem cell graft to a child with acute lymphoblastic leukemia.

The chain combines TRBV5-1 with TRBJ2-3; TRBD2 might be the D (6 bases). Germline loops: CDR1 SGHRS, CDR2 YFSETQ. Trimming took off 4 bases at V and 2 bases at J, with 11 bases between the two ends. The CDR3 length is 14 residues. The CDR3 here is CASSPGLITDTQYF. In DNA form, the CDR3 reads TGCGCCAGCAGCCCGGGACTGATCACAGATACGCAGTATTTT.

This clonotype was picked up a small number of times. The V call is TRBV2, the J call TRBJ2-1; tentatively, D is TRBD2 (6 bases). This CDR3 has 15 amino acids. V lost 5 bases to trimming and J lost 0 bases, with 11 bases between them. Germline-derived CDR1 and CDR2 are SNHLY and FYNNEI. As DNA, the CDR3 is TGTGCCAGCAGTAGGGACGGGAGCTCCTACAATGAGCAGTTCTTC. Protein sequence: CASSRDGSSYNEQFF.

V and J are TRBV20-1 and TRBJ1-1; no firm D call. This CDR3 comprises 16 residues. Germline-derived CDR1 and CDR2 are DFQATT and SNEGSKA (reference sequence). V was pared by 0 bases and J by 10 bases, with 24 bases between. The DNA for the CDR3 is TGCAGTGCTAGAGATCTTTTTGAAGGGCGATCATTGTCAGCTTTCTTT. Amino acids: CSARDLFEGRSLSAFF.

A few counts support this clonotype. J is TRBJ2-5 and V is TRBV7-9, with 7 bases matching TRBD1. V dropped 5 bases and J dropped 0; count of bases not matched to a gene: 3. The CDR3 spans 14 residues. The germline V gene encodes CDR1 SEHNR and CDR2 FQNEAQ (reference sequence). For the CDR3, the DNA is TGTGCCAGCAGCGCGACAGGGAACCAAGAGACCCAGTACTTC. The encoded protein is CASSATGNQETQYF.

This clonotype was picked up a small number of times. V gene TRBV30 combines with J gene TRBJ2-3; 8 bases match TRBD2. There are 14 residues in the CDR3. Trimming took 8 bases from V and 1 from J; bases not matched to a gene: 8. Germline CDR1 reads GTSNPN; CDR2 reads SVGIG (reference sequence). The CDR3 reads CAGGTRGGTDTQYF. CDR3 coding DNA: TGTGCCGGGGGGACTAGAGGAGGCACAGATACGCAGTATTTT. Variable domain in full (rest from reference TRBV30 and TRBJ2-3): SQTIHQWPATLVQPVGSPLSLECTVEGTSNPNLYWYRQAAGRGLQLLFYSVGIGQISSEVPQNLSASRPQDRQFILSSKKLLLSDSGFYLCAGGTRGGTDTQYFGPGTRLTVL.

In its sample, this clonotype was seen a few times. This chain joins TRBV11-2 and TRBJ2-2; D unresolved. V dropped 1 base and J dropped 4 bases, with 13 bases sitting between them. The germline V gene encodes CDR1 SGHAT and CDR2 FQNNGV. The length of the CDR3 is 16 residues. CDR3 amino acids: CASSLVPQVPTGELFF. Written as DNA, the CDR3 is TGTGCCAGCAGCTTAGTCCCCCAGGTTCCCACCGGGGAGCTGTTTTTT.

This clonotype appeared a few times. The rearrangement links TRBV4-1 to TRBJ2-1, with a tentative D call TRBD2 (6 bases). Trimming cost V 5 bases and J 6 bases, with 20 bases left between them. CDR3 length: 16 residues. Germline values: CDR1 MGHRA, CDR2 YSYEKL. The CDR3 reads CASSALRAGSGNEQFF. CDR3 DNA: TGCGCCAGCAGCGCCCTCAGGGCGGGATCAGGCAATGAGCAGTTCTTC.

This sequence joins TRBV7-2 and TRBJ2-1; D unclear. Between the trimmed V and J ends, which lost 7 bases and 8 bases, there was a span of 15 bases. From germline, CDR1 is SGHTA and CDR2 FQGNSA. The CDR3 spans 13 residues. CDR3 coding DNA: TGTGCCAGCACGGAGTTTCTTAGGGATGAGCAGTTCTTC. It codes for CASTEFLRDEQFF.

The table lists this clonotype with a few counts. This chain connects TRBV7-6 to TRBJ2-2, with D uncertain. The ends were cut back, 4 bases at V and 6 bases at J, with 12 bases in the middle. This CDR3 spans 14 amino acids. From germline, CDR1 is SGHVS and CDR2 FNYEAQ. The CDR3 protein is CASSSAYGPGELFF. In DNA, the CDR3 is TGTGCCAGCAGCTCCGCTTACGGTCCCGGGGAGCTGTTTTTT.

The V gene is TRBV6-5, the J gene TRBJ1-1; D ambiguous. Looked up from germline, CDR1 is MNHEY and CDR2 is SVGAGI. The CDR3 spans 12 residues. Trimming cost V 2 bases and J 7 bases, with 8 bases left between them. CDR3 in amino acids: CASSYERGEAFF. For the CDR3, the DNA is TGTGCCAGCAGTTACGAGAGAGGTGAAGCTTTCTTT.

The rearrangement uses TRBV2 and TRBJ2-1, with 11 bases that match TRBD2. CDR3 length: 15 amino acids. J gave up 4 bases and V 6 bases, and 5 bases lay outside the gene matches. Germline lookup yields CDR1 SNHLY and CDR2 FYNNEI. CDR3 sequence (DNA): TGTGCCAGCAGAGGGGGACTAGCGGTTTACAATGAGCAGTTCTTC. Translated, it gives CASRGGLAVYNEQFF.

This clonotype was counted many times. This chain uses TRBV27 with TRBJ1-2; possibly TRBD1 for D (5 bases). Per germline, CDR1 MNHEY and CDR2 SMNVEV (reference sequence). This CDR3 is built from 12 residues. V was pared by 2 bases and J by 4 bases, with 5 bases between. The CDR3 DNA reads TGTGCCAGCAGTTTACAGGGCTATGGCTACACCTTC. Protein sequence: CASSLQGYGYTF.

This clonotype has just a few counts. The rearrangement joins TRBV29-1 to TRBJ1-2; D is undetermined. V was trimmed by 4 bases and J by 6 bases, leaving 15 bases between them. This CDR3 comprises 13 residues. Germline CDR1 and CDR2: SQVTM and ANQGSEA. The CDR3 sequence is CSVVENSKNGYTF. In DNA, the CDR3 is TGCAGCGTTGTGGAGAACTCCAAGAATGGCTACACCTTC.

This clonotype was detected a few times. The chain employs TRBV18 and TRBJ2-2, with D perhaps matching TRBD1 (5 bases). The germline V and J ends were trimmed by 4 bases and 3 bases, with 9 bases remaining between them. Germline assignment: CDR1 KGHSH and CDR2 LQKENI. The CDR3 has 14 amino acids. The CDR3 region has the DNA TGTGCCAGCTCACAGGGGATGGACACCGGGGAGCTGTTTTTT. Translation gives CASSQGMDTGELFF.

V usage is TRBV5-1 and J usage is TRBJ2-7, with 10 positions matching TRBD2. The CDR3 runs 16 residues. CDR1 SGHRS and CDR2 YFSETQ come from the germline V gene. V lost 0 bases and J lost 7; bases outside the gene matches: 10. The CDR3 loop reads CASSLAGGLAVGEQYF. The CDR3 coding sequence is TGCGCCAGCAGCTTGGCCGGAGGACTAGCGGTGGGGGAGCAGTACTTC.

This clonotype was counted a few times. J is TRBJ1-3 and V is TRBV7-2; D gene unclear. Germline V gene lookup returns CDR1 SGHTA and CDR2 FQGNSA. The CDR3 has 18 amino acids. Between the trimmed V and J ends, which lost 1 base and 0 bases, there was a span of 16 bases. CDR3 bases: TGTGCCAGCAGCTTAGTGCCAGCCCCGGAGGCCTCTGGAAACACCATATATTTT. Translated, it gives CASSLVPAPEASGNTIYF.

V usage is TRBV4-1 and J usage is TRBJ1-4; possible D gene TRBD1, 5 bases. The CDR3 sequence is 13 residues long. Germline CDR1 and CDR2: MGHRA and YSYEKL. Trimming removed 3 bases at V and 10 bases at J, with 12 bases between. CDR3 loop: CASSQGEVGKLFF. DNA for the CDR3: TGCGCCAGCAGCCAGGGGGAGGTTGGAAAACTGTTTTTT.

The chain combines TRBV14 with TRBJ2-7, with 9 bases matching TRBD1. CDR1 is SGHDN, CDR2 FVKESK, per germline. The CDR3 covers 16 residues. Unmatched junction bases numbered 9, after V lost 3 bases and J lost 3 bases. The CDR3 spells CASSQLGGTGNYEQYF. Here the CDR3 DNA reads TGTGCCAGCAGCCAGCTAGGCGGGACAGGGAACTACGAGCAGTACTTC.